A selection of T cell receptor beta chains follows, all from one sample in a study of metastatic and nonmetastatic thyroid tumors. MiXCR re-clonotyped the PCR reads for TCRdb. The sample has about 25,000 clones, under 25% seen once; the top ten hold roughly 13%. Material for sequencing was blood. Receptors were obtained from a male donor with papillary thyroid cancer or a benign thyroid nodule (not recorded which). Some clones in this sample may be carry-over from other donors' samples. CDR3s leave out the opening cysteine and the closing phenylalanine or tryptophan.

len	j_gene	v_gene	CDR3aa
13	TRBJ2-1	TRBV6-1	ASSETLQDGNEQF
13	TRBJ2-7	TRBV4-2	ASSQELAGGYEQY
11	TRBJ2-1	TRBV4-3	ASSQDWASEKF
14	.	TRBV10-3	SIGGQGAYSNQPQY
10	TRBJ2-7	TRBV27	ASSLYTREQY
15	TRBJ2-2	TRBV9	ASSNRGRGTNTGELF
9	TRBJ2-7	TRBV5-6	ASSRAHEQY
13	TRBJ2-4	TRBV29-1	SPGGSHRAKNIQY
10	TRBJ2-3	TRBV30	ALSSLSDTQY
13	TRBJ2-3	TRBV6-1	ASSAASALRGTQY
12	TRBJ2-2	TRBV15	ATKTEGDTGDLF
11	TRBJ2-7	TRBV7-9	ASSLAGGHEQY
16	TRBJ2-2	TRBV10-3	AIRETGTGGSVTGELF
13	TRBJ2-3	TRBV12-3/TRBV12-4	ASRPSGSLVDTQY
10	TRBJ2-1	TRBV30	AWSEHRNEQF
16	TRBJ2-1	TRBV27	ASSFHSGRARVYNEQF
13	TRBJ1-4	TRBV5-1	ASSYEWGTNEKLF
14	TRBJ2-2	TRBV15	ATSSRGLLGIGELF
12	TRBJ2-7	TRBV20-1	SARYRGWVNEQY
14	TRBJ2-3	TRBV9	ASSVGLGLAADTQY
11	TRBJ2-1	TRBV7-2	ASSTLGWDEQF
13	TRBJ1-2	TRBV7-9	ASSPSHELEAGYT
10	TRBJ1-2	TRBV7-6	ASSLSGDGYT